The rows below give T cell receptor beta chains drawn from one sample of a study of shared clonotypes between healthy human individuals. Here immunoSEQ multiplex PCR was the method, and the copy in TCRdb shows in-frame clones only, minus some. The table lists some 2,100,000 clones, nearly 97% of them singletons, with over 0.1% in the top ten. Sequencing was performed on naive CD4+ T cells sorted from blood. The receptors originated from a man between 18 and 35 years old in good health. Both conserved end residues are part of each CDR3. A D gene is named only where the DNA matches it firmly. Not every row has a clone size; where given, it reads once, few, many or a size class.

D gene	J gene	CDR3 length	V gene	clone size	CDR3 DNA	CDR3 protein
NA	TRBJ1-2	13	TRBV19	NA	TGTGCCAGTAGTATAAGGCAGACTCACTTTCTCACCTTC	CASSIRQTHFLTF
NA	TRBJ2-5	12	TRBV7-9	NA	TGTGCCAGCAGCTCACAGGCCGAGACCCAGTACTTC	CASSSQAETQYF
NA	TRBJ1-3	14	TRBV7-9	NA	TGTGCCAGCAGCTTGGAGAGCTCTGGAAACACCATATATTTT	CASSLESSGNTIYF
NA	TRBJ1-5	16	TRBV7-2	NA	TGTGCCAGCAGCTCTTATGCAGGGGTAAGCAATCAGCCCCAGCATTTT	CASSSYAGVSNQPQHF
NA	TRBJ2-7	15	TRBV28	NA	TGTGCCAACAGTTTATTTTGGCAGACTCCCTACGAGCAGTACTTC	CANSLFWQTPYEQYF
NA	TRBJ2-7	19	TRBV5-4	NA	TGTGCCAGCAGCACTTTTAGGGGGAGGGAAAGGATGGGCGCCTACGAGCAGTACTTC	CASSTFRGRERMGAYEQYF
NA	TRBJ1-3	14	TRBV19	NA	TGTGCCAGTAGTATTGGAGGGCCTGGAAACACCATATATTTT	CASSIGGPGNTIYF
NA	TRBJ1-2	13	TRBV19	NA	TGTGCCAGTTCGTTGGGCATAGGCGGTGGCTACACCTTC	CASSLGIGGGYTF
TRBD1	TRBJ1-2	15	TRBV7-9	once	TGTGCCAGCAGCTTACCGGACAGGGGAGACTATGGCTACACCTTC	CASSLPDRGDYGYTF
NA	TRBJ1-1	14	TRBV19	NA	TGTGCCAGTAGTATAGGGGGCTTGAACACTGAAGCTTTCTTT	CASSIGGLNTEAFF
NA	TRBJ1-1	17	TRBV5-1	NA	TGCGCCAGCAGCTTGCTCGGACAGATTCTTTCCCCTTTTGAAGCTTTCTTT	CASSLLGQILSPFEAFF
TRBD2	TRBJ2-5	15	TRBV7-2	NA	TGTGCCAGCAGCTTAGCCGGGAGGGGGCAAGAGACCCAGTACTTC	CASSLAGRGQETQYF
NA	TRBJ2-7	10	TRBV10-3	NA	TGTGCCACCGGCGCCCCCGAGCAGTACTTC	CATGAPEQYF
NA	TRBJ1-6	14	TRBV10-3	NA	TGTGCCATCGGAGCCGGGACCTATAATTCACCCCTCCACTTT	CAIGAGTYNSPLHF